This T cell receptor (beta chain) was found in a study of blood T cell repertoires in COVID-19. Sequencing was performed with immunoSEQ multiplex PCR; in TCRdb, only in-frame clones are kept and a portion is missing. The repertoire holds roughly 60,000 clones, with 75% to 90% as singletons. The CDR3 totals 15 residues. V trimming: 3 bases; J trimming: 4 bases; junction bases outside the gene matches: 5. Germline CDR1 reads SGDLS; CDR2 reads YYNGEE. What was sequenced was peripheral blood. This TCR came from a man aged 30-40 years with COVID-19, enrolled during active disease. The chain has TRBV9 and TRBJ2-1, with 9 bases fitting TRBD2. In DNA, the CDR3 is TGTGCCAGCAGCGGATCTAGCGGGACTTACAATGAGCAGTTCTTC. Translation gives CASSGSSGTYNEQFF.